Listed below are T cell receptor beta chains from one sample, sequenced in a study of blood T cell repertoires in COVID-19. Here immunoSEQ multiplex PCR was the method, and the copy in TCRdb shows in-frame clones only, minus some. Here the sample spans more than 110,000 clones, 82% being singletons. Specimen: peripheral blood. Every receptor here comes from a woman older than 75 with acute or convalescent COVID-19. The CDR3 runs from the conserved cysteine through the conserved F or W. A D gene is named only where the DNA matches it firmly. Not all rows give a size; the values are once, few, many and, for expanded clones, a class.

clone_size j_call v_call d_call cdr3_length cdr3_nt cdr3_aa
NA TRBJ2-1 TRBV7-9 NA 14 TGTGCCAGCAGCTTAGCCCCCGCGTACAATGAGCAGTTCTTC CASSLAPAYNEQFF
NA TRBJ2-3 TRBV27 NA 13 TGTGCCAGCAGTTTATGGCCCCCAGATACGCAGTATTTT CASSLWPPDTQYF
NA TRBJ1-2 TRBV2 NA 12 TGTGCCAGCAGGAACAGGGATGATGGCTACACCTTC CASRNRDDGYTF
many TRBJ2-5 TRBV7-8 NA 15 TGTGCCAGCAGTTCCGCAGGGACTGGACAAGAGACCCAGTACTTC CASSSAGTGQETQYF
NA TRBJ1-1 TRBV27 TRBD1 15 TGTGCCAGCAGTTTTGATTGGACAGGCAATACTGAAGCTTTCTTT CASSFDWTGNTEAFF
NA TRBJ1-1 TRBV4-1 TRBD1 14 TGCGCCAGCAGCCGGATTACAGGGGGCACTGAAGCTTTCTTT CASSRITGGTEAFF
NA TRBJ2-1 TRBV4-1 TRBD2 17 TGCGCCAGCAGCCCAACGCCGGGGGAGGGCACCTACAATGAGCAGTTCTTC CASSPTPGEGTYNEQFF
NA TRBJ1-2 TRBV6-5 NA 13 TGTGCCAGCAGGGTTATCGGAGGGGTAGGCTACACCTTC CASRVIGGVGYTF
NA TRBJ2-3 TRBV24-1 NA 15 TGTGCCACCAGTGATTTGTCGCAGAACACAGATACGCAGTATTTT CATSDLSQNTDTQYF
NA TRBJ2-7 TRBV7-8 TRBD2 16 TGTGCCAGCAGCTCTCGTTCGGGACTAGCTGGTTACGAGCAGTACTTC CASSSRSGLAGYEQYF